Sequencing of this T cell receptor (beta chain) was carried out in a study of control samples from healthy donors and cancer patients. This table comes from immunoSEQ multiplex PCR, and its TCRdb copy is limited to in-frame clones, with some not included. The sample table includes some 190,000 clones. Germline V CDR1 and CDR2: GTSNPN, SVGIG (reference sequence). The CDR3 totals 13 residues. The V gene lost 4 bases and the J gene lost 0 bases, with 9 bases spanning the gap. The chain is built from TRBV30 and TRBJ1-1; D is perhaps TRBD1 (5 bases). The material sequenced was blood. The sequence was obtained from a woman between 25 and 40 years old in good health. CDR3 nucleotide sequence: TGTGCCTGGACTAGGGGAATGAACACTGAAGCTTTCTTT. Protein: CAWTRGMNTEAFF.